This note documents a single T cell receptor (beta chain) sequence. The data are from a study of T cell changes during pregnancy in multiple sclerosis. This CDR3 is 12 amino acids long. The V gene end was trimmed by 4 bases and the J gene end by 9 bases; junction bases not matched to a gene: 6. Germline lookup yields CDR1 SGHNT and CDR2 YYREEE (reference sequence). Here immunoSEQ multiplex PCR was the method, and the copy in TCRdb shows in-frame clones only, minus some. The sample gives tens of thousands of clones, roughly nine tenths of which show up once; under 5% is in the top ten. This TCR came from a female donor with multiple sclerosis, enrolled in a pregnancy study. The rearrangement joins TRBV5-4 to TRBJ2-7; TRBD1 aligns across 8 bases. The specimen comprised CD8+ T cells from peripheral blood mononuclear cells, sampled after pregnancy. CDR3 residues: CASSLGQGGQYF. The CDR3 DNA sequence: TGTGCCAGCAGCCTCGGACAGGGCGGGCAGTACTTC.